Shown below are 15 T cell receptor beta chains from a single sample sequenced in a study of regulatory T cells in long-lasting Graves disease. Time point reported: newly diagnosed GD, antithyroid drugs for less than 3 months. PBMC RNA was the source of the TCR library. Arm-PCR of CDR3 regions and iRepertoire HTBI primers were the basis on which TCR beta libraries were built. From the multiplex PCR reads, TCRdb called clonotypes with MiXCR, one entry per CDR3 protein. The sample has 400,000 to 450,000 distinct CDR3 sequences, roughly 15% seen once; the top ten hold roughly 10%. The data also belong to a second study, concerning T cells in Graves' hyperthyroidism and ophthalmopathy.

The sequencing here drew on peripheral blood mononuclear cells (PBMCs), taken at new diagnosis, from a patient treated with antithyroid drugs. The receptors were sampled from a woman aged 25 to 39 with Graves disease.

This clonotype was seen just once. A much larger clone sits a single nucleotide away, making a read error possible. This chain joins TRBV2 and TRBJ2-4, with 7 bases fitting TRBD1. The J call may not be correct, given that the DNA end is closer to TRBJ2-1. CDR1 is SNHLY and CDR2 is FYNNEI in the germline V gene. The CDR3 runs to 14 residues. This chain's CDR3 is CASSVTGEQETQFF. The CDR3 nucleotides read TGTGCCAGCAGTGTCACAGGGGAGCAAGAGACCCAGTTCTTC.

This clonotype was recorded at least ten times. The gene calls are TRBV7-8 and TRBJ1-4; TRBD1 might be the D (5 bases). Per germline, CDR1 SGHVS and CDR2 FQNEAQ. This CDR3 spans 16 amino acids. The V and J ends lost 5 bases and 0 bases respectively, with 13 bases between them. The CDR3 coding sequence is TGTGCCAGCAGCCCTATAGGGACTACAACTAATGAAAAACTGTTTTTT. It encodes CASSPIGTTTNEKLFF.

This chain uses TRBV7-2 with TRBJ1-1; TRBD1 matches at 9 bases. The CDR3 length is 14 residues. The J segment lost 5 bases and the V segment lost 4 bases, leaving 5 bases of the junction unmatched. The germline V gene has CDR1 SGHTA and CDR2 FQGNSA. The CDR3 reads CASSSTGGETEAFF. The CDR3 DNA follows: TGTGCCAGCAGCTCTACAGGGGGCGAGACTGAAGCTTTCTTT. The whole variable domain, remainder taken from reference TRBV7-2 and TRBJ1-1, is GAGVSQSPSNKVTEKGKDVELRCDPISGHTALYWYRQSLGQGLEFLIYFQGNSAPDKSGLPSDRFSAERTGGSVSTLTIQRTQQEDSAVYLCASSSTGGETEAFFGQGTRLTVV.

As for this clonotype: This could be a read error, since a much larger clone is one nucleotide away. The chain is built from TRBV27 and TRBJ1-2; D is unclear. Germline V gives CDR1 MNHEY, CDR2 SMNVEV (reference sequence). This CDR3 is built from 13 residues. CDR3 DNA: TGTGCCAGCAGTCCCATGTTTGGCTATGGCTACGCCTTC. Its protein product is CASSPMFGYGYAF.

The table lists this clonotype with a few counts. CDR3 sequence: CSVEAWSSYNEQFF. The DNA of the CDR3 is TGCAGCGTTGAAGCGTGGAGCTCCTACAATGAGCAGTTCTTC. J is TRBJ2-1 and V is TRBV29-1; D not resolved. The CDR3 sequence is 14 residues long. CDR1 and CDR2 from the germline V gene are SQVTM and ANQGSEA. Trimming removed 1 base at V and 0 bases at J, with 7 bases between.

This clonotype was found many times. The chain couples TRBV11-2 to TRBJ2-1, with D tentatively TRBD1 (5 bases). Germline CDR1 SGHAT, CDR2 FQNNGV. V lost 1 base and J 9 bases, leaving 25 bases between the germline ends. The CDR3 consists of 18 residues. The chain's CDR3 is CASSLGRDSWRPWGEQFF. In DNA form, the CDR3 reads TGTGCCAGCAGCTTAGGGCGCGACAGTTGGAGACCTTGGGGTGAGCAGTTCTTC.

CDR3 residues: CASSSTGLGPQHF. For the CDR3, the DNA is TGTGCCAGCAGCAGCACAGGGTTAGGACCCCAGCATTTT. V usage is TRBV9 and J usage is TRBJ1-5, with a possible D match to TRBD1 (6 bases). CDR1 and CDR2 (germline): SGDLS, YYNGEE. The CDR3 covers 13 residues. The V end lost 4 bases, the J end lost 10 bases, and 15 bases lay between the germline ends.

Of note for this clonotype: At one end, the junction sequence differs from germline, possibly due to a read error. The chain has TRBV18 and TRBJ1-1; D call uncertain. This CDR3 has 13 residues. The germline gives CDR1 KGHSH, CDR2 LQKENI. For the CDR3, the DNA is TGTGCCAGCTCAGCTGACAAGAACACTGAAGCTTGCTTT. This sequence encodes CASSADKNTEACF.

The rearrangement joins TRBV7-6 to TRBJ2-1; 12 positions agree with TRBD2. The CDR3 has 15 residues. The J segment lost 8 bases and the V segment lost 2 bases, leaving 4 bases of the junction unmatched. The germline CDR1 and CDR2 sequences are SGHVS and FNYEAQ. In nucleotides, the CDR3 is TGTGCCAGCAGCTTACTAGCGGGGGGGACAGATGAGCAGTTCTTC. As protein: CASSLLAGGTDEQFF.

Worth noting for this clonotype: It may be a read error: a sequence one base away is much more abundant. CDR3 in amino acids: CASNLYLGQAYGYTF. Written as DNA, the CDR3 is TGTGCCAGCAATTTGTACCTGGGACAGGCCTATGGCTACACCTTC. This chain links TRBV28 with TRBJ1-2; 8 positions match TRBD1. CDR3 length equals 15 residues. Per germline, CDR1 MDHEN and CDR2 SYDVKM. V lost 7 bases to trimming and J lost 4 bases; unmatched junction nucleotides: 11.

This clonotype was found many times. The rearrangement joins TRBV11-2 to TRBJ2-1; TRBD2 matches 12 bases. The CDR3 spans 17 residues. The V gene's germline CDR1 is SGHAT and CDR2 FQNNGV. After removal of 3 bases from V and 1 base from J, the junction contained 4 bases not matched to a gene. CDR3 in amino acids: CASSFTSGRTSYNEQFF. CDR3 coding DNA: TGTGCCAGCAGCTTTACTAGCGGGAGGACTTCCTACAATGAGCAGTTCTTC.

At least ten counts were recorded for this clonotype. V is TRBV18 and J is TRBJ1-5, with 7 positions matching TRBD1. Germline assignment: CDR1 KGHSH and CDR2 LQKENI. V shed 8 bases, J shed 2 bases, and the junction held 9 bases outside the gene matches. The CDR3 consists of 15 residues. The CDR3 DNA is TGTGCCAGCAGTCCCGACAGGGTAGGCAATCAGCCCCAGCATTTT. It translates to CASSPDRVGNQPQHF.

J is TRBJ2-1 and V is TRBV9, with D unresolved. Germline V gene data show CDR1 as SGDLS and CDR2 as YYNGEE. The CDR3 consists of 15 residues. V was shortened by 4 bases and J by 0 bases, with 11 bases between the two germline ends. The CDR3 region is CASSTDASSYNEQFF. As DNA, the CDR3 is TGTGCCAGCAGCACGGACGCGAGCTCCTACAATGAGCAGTTCTTC.

This clonotype was picked up a small number of times. The CDR3 region is CASSQDLGWAGELFF. Here the CDR3 DNA reads TGCGCCAGCAGCCAAGATTTAGGGTGGGCCGGGGAGCTGTTTTTT. V is TRBV4-3 and J is TRBJ2-2; no firm D call. V lost 0 bases, J lost 6 bases, and 11 bases lay in between. In germline, CDR1 is LGHNA, CDR2 YSLEER. The CDR3 runs 15 residues.

This clonotype was picked up a small number of times. J is TRBJ2-3 and V is TRBV7-8; D may correspond to TRBD1 or TRBD2 (6 bases each). The CDR3 extends over 15 amino acids. Trimming stripped 1 base from V and 10 bases from J, with 18 bases between. CDR1 is SGHVS, CDR2 FQNEAQ, per germline. The CDR3: CASSLESGRGTSQYF. CDR3 nucleotides: TGTGCCAGCAGCTTAGAGTCCGGCCGGGGGACATCGCAGTATTTT.